The rows below give T cell receptor beta chains drawn from one sample of a study of OX40 agonist ivuxolimab in advanced cancers. Assay used: immunoSEQ multiplex PCR; TCRdb lists only in-frame clones, some missing. The sample comprises around 53,000 clones, over 90% of which are singletons, and around a sixth rests with the top ten. Specimen: CD4+ or CD8+ T cells sorted from blood, collected in a trial of the OX40 agonist ivuxolimab. These TCRs come from an adult with an advanced solid tumor such as melanoma, head and neck, liver or kidney cancer. The CDR3 runs from the conserved cysteine through the conserved F or W. A D gene is named only where the DNA matches it firmly. A row's size may be missing; if present it is once, few, many or a size class.

abundance: .
v_gene: TRBV10-3
d_gene: TRBD1
j_gene: TRBJ1-1
CDR3nt: TGTGCCACTCACACAGGGGAGAACACTGAAGCTTTCTTT
CDR3aa: CATHTGENTEAFF

abundance: .
v_gene: TRBV4-3
d_gene: .
j_gene: TRBJ1-2
CDR3nt: TGCGCCAGCAGCCAAGATCGTAGGGGGGTCGATGGCTACACCTTC
CDR3aa: CASSQDRRGVDGYTF

abundance: .
v_gene: TRBV2
d_gene: TRBD2
j_gene: TRBJ2-2
CDR3nt: TGTGCCAGCAGTGTATTTTTGGGACTAGCGGGAGTCCTTGGCGGGGAGCTGTTTTTT
CDR3aa: CASSVFLGLAGVLGGELFF

abundance: .
v_gene: TRBV7-6
d_gene: TRBD2
j_gene: TRBJ2-2
CDR3nt: TGTGCCAGCAGCTTAGGGACTAGCGGGAGCACCGGGGAGCTGTTTTTT
CDR3aa: CASSLGTSGSTGELFF

abundance: .
v_gene: TRBV29-1
d_gene: TRBD1
j_gene: TRBJ2-5
CDR3nt: TGCAGCGGGGACAGTCTAGAGACCCAGTACTTC
CDR3aa: CSGDSLETQYF

abundance: .
v_gene: TRBV28
d_gene: .
j_gene: TRBJ1-4
CDR3nt: TGTGCCAGCTCAATCGGGATAGTTAATTATGAAAAACTGTTTTTT
CDR3aa: CASSIGIVNYEKLFF

abundance: .
v_gene: TRBV19
d_gene: .
j_gene: TRBJ2-7
CDR3nt: TGTGCCAGTAGTATGGGACGGTCCTACGAGCAGTACTTC
CDR3aa: CASSMGRSYEQYF

abundance: .
v_gene: TRBV5-6
d_gene: TRBD2
j_gene: TRBJ2-1
CDR3nt: TGTGCCAGCAGCTTGGAAGGATTAGCGGGAGACTACAATGAGCAGTTCTTC
CDR3aa: CASSLEGLAGDYNEQFF

abundance: .
v_gene: TRBV28
d_gene: TRBD2
j_gene: TRBJ2-2
CDR3nt: TGTGCCAGCACCTCCCGAAAGGGACTAGCGGGAGGTTTCACCGGGGAGCTGTTTTTT
CDR3aa: CASTSRKGLAGGFTGELFF

abundance: once
v_gene: TRBV5-6
d_gene: .
j_gene: TRBJ2-7
CDR3nt: TGTGCCAGCAGCCCGGCCGAGTCCTACGAGCAGTACTTC
CDR3aa: CASSPAESYEQYF

abundance: .
v_gene: TRBV6-6
d_gene: .
j_gene: TRBJ2-1
CDR3nt: TGTGCCAGCAGCTATGACTGGGGGTCCTACAATGAGCAGTTCTTC
CDR3aa: CASSYDWGSYNEQFF

abundance: .
v_gene: TRBV19
d_gene: .
j_gene: TRBJ2-7
CDR3nt: TGTGCCAGTAGTATGAAGGAGGGATCCTACGAGCAGTACTTC
CDR3aa: CASSMKEGSYEQYF

abundance: .
v_gene: TRBV14
d_gene: .
j_gene: TRBJ1-2
CDR3nt: TGTGCCAGCAGCCAAGCGAGTCGAGCCGCGCCAGGCTACACCTTC
CDR3aa: CASSQASRAAPGYTF

abundance: few
v_gene: TRBV27
d_gene: .
j_gene: TRBJ2-7
CDR3nt: TGTGCCAGCAGTTCTTGGGGCTTAGAGCAGTACTTC
CDR3aa: CASSSWGLEQYF

abundance: .
v_gene: TRBV4-1
d_gene: TRBD2
j_gene: TRBJ2-2
CDR3nt: TGCGCCAGCAGCCCCAGAGGAACTAGCGACACCGGGGAGCTGTTTTTT
CDR3aa: CASSPRGTSDTGELFF

abundance: .
v_gene: TRBV28
d_gene: .
j_gene: TRBJ2-2
CDR3nt: TGTGCCAGCTCCCTTGACCATAACACCGGGGAGCTGTTTTTT
CDR3aa: CASSLDHNTGELFF

abundance: .
v_gene: TRBV5-6
d_gene: .
j_gene: TRBJ2-1
CDR3nt: TGCGCCAGCAGAGGTGAGGGGGATGAGCAGTTCTTC
CDR3aa: CASRGEGDEQFF